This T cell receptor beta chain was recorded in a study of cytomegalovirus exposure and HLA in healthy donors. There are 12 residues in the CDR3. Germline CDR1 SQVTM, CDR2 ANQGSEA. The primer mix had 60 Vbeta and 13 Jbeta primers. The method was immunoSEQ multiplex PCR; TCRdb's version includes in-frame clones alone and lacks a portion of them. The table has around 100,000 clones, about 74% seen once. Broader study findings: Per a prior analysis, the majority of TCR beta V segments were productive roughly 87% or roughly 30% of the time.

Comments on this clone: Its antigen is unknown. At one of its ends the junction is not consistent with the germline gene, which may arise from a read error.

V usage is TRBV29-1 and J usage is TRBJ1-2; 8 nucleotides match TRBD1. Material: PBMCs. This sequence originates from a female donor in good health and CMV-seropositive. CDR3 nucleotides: TGCAGCGTGGAAGGACAGGGCGAAGGCTACACCTTC. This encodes CSVEGQGEGYTF.